The 4 T cell receptor beta chains in this list originate from one sample, sequenced in a study of blood T cell repertoires in COVID-19. The assay was immunoSEQ multiplex PCR, and TCRdb's table has in-frame clones only and misses some. Seen here are over 130,000 clones, roughly nine tenths observed once, and the top ten hold about 4%. The sequencing input was peripheral blood. The receptor set was obtained from a woman aged 55-69 years with active or convalescent COVID-19.

The chain recombines TRBV7-2 with TRBJ1-2; D is uncertain. Between the trimmed V and J ends, which lost 4 bases and 3 bases, there was a span of 9 bases. In germline, CDR1 is SGHTA, CDR2 FQGNSA. This CDR3 has 13 residues. CDR3 in amino acids: CASSSDWDYGYTF. DNA for the CDR3: TGTGCCAGCAGCTCGGACTGGGACTATGGCTACACCTTC.

The chain combines TRBV9 with TRBJ1-2; the match to TRBD1 covers 7 bases. The trim removed 0 bases at V and 6 bases at J, leaving 2 bases unmatched. The CDR3 consists of 13 residues. The germline V gene has CDR1 SGDLS and CDR2 YYNGEE. The CDR3 loop is CASSVATGHGYTF. CDR3 bases: TGTGCCAGCAGCGTAGCGACAGGGCATGGCTACACCTTC.

V and J are TRBV4-3 and TRBJ2-7, with D perhaps TRBD2 (5 bases). V was clipped by 2 bases and J by 1 base, with 9 bases between them. Per the germline V gene, CDR1 is LGHNA and CDR2 is YSLEER. The CDR3 consists of 14 residues. CDR3 DNA sequence: TGCGCCAGCAGCCAATTTCGGGGTTCCTACGAGCAGTACTTC. This sequence encodes CASSQFRGSYEQYF.

The chain recombines TRBV5-5 with TRBJ1-2, with 9 bases lining up with TRBD1. Unmatched junction bases numbered 6, after V lost 5 bases and J lost 4 bases. From germline, CDR1 is SGHKS and CDR2 YYEKEE (reference sequence). This CDR3 region has 14 residues. CDR3 in DNA: TGTGCCAGCAGGCTCGGGACAGGGAGCTATGGCTACACCTTC. Translating gives CASRLGTGSYGYTF.